This note documents a single TCR beta chain sequence. Antigen unknown. The sample originates from a study of T cells after yellow fever vaccination. The CDR3 is 17 amino acids. J lost 9 bases, V lost 4 bases, and 20 bases had no gene match. General study results and limits: Some clonotypes were seen in both the CD4 and the CD8 compartments. These made up a small share and likely arose from convergent recombination. A secondary response was less intense yet reached its peak sooner, at day 5 versus 15.

From the 5' RACE reads, TCRdb called clonotypes with MiXCR, one entry per CDR3 protein. The sample shows about 320,000 distinct CDR3 sequences, over 3.5% of them seen only once. The TCR originated in a man aged 18 to 30 who received the YFV17D yellow fever vaccine. Sequenced material: PBMCs, taken 15 days after the yellow fever booster vaccination. This chain connects TRBV12-3 or TRBV12-4 to TRBJ2-5, with 7 bases lining up with TRBD1. This CDR3 reads CASSSLLPGQSTGAQYF. The CDR3 bases are TGTGCCAGCAGTTCATTATTACCGGGACAGTCCACCGGGGCCCAGTACTTC.